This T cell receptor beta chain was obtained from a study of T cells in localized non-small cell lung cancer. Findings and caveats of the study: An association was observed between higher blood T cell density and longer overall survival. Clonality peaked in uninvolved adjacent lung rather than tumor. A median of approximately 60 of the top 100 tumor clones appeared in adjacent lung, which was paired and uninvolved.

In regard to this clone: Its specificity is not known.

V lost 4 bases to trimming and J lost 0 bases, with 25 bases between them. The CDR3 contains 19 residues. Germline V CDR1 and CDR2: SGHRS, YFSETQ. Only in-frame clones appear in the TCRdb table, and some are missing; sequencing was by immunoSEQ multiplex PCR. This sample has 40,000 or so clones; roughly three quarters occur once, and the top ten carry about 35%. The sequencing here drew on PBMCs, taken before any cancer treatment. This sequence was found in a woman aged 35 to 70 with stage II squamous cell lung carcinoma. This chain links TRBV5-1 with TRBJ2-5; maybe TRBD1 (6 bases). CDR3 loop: CASSPGTTRPDEYQETQYF. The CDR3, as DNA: TGCGCCAGCAGCCCGGGGACAACGAGGCCCGACGAGTACCAAGAGACCCAGTACTTC.